Shown below are 18 T cell receptor beta chains from a single sample sequenced in a study of blood T cell repertoires in COVID-19. Data came from immunoSEQ multiplex PCR; TCRdb stores just in-frame clones and leaves some out. Among under 120,000 clones listed, approximately 70% were seen once. The sequencing sample was made of peripheral blood. These TCRs come from a man of 80 years or more with acute or convalescent COVID-19.

This rearrangement joins TRBV6-2 or TRBV6-3 to TRBJ2-7; TRBD1 aligns across 7 bases. With V trimmed by 0 bases and J by 2 bases, 13 bases remained unmatched. The CDR3 length is 18 residues. Per the germline V gene, CDR1 is MNHEY and CDR2 is SVGEGT. The CDR3 spells CASSYSTMILGQTYEQYF. CDR3 nucleotide sequence: TGTGCCAGCAGTTACTCGACGATGATCCTGGGACAGACCTACGAGCAGTACTTC.

Points on this clone: One end of the junction is discordant with germline, which a read error may explain. This rearrangement joins TRBV5-1 to TRBJ2-1; D is perhaps TRBD2 (7 bases). The CDR3 has 16 amino acids. Germline assignment: CDR1 SGHRS and CDR2 YFSETQ. The CDR3 loop reads CARSPGGGGTYNEQFF. CDR3 DNA: TGCGCCCGCAGCCCCGGGGGAGGGGGGACCTACAATGAGCAGTTCTTC.

The chain links TRBV14 to TRBJ1-1; no clear D gene. Trimming removed 1 base at V and 1 base at J, with 16 bases between. Germline values: CDR1 SGHDN, CDR2 FVKESK. The CDR3 loop spans 17 amino acids. The CDR3 here is CASSQGGLPVGNTEAFF. The CDR3 DNA reads as TGTGCCAGCAGCCAAGGAGGGCTACCAGTCGGGAACACTGAAGCTTTCTTT. The full variable domain, rest sourced from reference TRBV14 and TRBJ1-1, is EAGVTQFPSHSVIEKGQTVTLRCDPISGHDNLYWYRRVMGKEIKFLLHFVKESKQDESGMPNNRFLAERTGGTYSTLKVQPAELEDSGVYFCASSQGGLPVGNTEAFFGQGTRLTVV.

The rearrangement joins TRBV27 to TRBJ1-1, with D perhaps matching TRBD1 (5 bases). This CDR3 comprises 14 residues. The V and J ends lost 1 base and 6 bases respectively, with 12 bases between them. Per the germline V gene, CDR1 is MNHEY and CDR2 is SMNVEV (reference sequence). The CDR3 loop is CASSLWGGSSEAFF. CDR3 in DNA: TGTGCCAGCAGTTTATGGGGGGGATCCTCTGAAGCTTTCTTT.

This chain links TRBV27 with TRBJ2-1; 10 bases agree with TRBD2. The CDR3 is 14 amino acids. Per the germline V gene, CDR1 is MNHEY and CDR2 is SMNVEV (reference sequence). The trim removed 9 bases at V and 7 bases at J, leaving 9 bases unmatched. The CDR3 DNA sequence: TGTGCCAGTCGACGTAGCGGGAGGTTGAATGAGCAGTTCTTC. Its protein product is CASRRSGRLNEQFF.

This clone was counted a few times. The rearrangement uses TRBV19 and TRBJ2-7, with 11 positions matching TRBD2. Germline CDR1 is LNHDA and CDR2 is SQIVND (reference sequence). V lost 5 bases, J lost 2 bases, and 11 bases stayed unmatched. The CDR3 covers 17 residues. CDR3 amino acids: CASSFSYGTSGAYEQYF. The CDR3 DNA reads as TGTGCCAGTAGTTTCTCTTACGGGACTAGCGGAGCCTACGAGCAGTACTTC.

This clone is large by share. The V gene is TRBV7-8, the J gene TRBJ1-2; D may be TRBD1 (6 bases). CDR1 is SGHVS, CDR2 FQNEAQ, per germline. The CDR3 contains 15 residues. Deletions cut 4 bases from V and 4 bases from J, with 16 bases between. The CDR3 DNA follows: TGTGCCAGCAGCTCCGAACGGGGGGCGGCCTATGGCTACACCTTC. Protein product: CASSSERGAAYGYTF.

The chain is built from TRBV2 and TRBJ1-2; 7 nucleotides align to TRBD1. There are 12 residues in the CDR3. V lost 10 bases to trimming and J lost 8 bases; unmatched junction nucleotides: 10. CDR1 and CDR2 from the germline V gene are SNHLY and FYNNEI. CDR3 in DNA: TGTGCCAACCGACAGGGCCGGGGGGGCTACACCTTC. Translating it yields CANRQGRGGYTF.

The V gene is TRBV7-2, the J gene TRBJ2-2; D unresolved. V gave up 1 base and J gave up 4 bases, with 10 bases separating them. The germline CDR1 and CDR2 sequences are SGHTA and FQGNSA. The CDR3 sequence is 15 residues long. CDR3 nucleotide sequence: TGTGCCAGCAGCTTAGGGCCTCCTGGCACCGGGGAGCTGTTTTTT. Protein: CASSLGPPGTGELFF.

The rearrangement links TRBV3-1 (or the pseudogene TRBV3-2) to TRBJ2-7, with 8 bases that match TRBD2. The germline V gene encodes CDR1 LGHDT and CDR2 YNNKEL (reference sequence). V lost 4 bases and J lost 0; bases outside the gene matches: 8. The CDR3 extends over 16 amino acids. The CDR3 spells CASSRAGTSDSYEQYF. The CDR3 bases are TGTGCCAGCAGCCGAGCCGGGACTAGTGACTCCTACGAGCAGTACTTC.

V usage is TRBV27 and J usage is TRBJ1-1; 7 bases are shared with TRBD1. In germline, CDR1 is MNHEY, CDR2 SMNVEV (reference sequence). The trim removed 4 bases at V and 10 bases at J, leaving 18 bases unmatched. The CDR3 length is 16 residues. As DNA, the CDR3 is TGTGCCAGCAGTTCCCGACAGGGACGGGAACCTTGGATAGCTTTCTTT. Translating it yields CASSSRQGREPWIAFF.

This clone was counted once. The chain recombines TRBV10-3 with TRBJ2-2; D gene ambiguous. Per germline, CDR1 ENHRY and CDR2 SYGVKD. The CDR3 length is 14 residues. V was clipped by 6 bases and J by 4 bases, with 12 bases between them. The CDR3 sequence: CAISYRVGTGELFF. CDR3 nucleotides: TGTGCCATCAGCTACCGGGTGGGCACCGGGGAGCTGTTTTTT.

The rearrangement uses TRBV29-1 and TRBJ1-4, with D possibly TRBD1 on 6 matching bases. The CDR3 is 15 residues long. In germline, CDR1 is SQVTM, CDR2 ANQGSEA. V was shortened by 7 bases and J by 7 bases, with 22 bases between the two germline ends. The chain's CDR3 is CSGHRGQAGCEKLFF. DNA for the CDR3: TGCAGCGGACATCGGGGACAAGCTGGATGTGAAAAACTGTTTTTT.

In this sample, this clone turned up once. J is TRBJ2-6 and V is TRBV11-2, with 10 bases identical to TRBD2. The CDR3 is 19 amino acids. The germline V gene has CDR1 SGHAT and CDR2 FQNNGV. J was trimmed by 0 bases and V by 0 bases; bases with no gene match: 5. CDR3 residues: CASSLDRAGGLSGANVLTF. The CDR3 DNA reads TGTGCCAGCAGCTTAGATCGAGCGGGAGGGCTCTCTGGGGCCAACGTCCTGACTTTC.

This clone showed up just a few times. V gene TRBV5-4 combines with J gene TRBJ1-2; no reliable D call. The CDR3 loop spans 13 amino acids. Trimming took 0 bases from V and 7 from J, leaving 10 bases between them. CDR1 SGHNT and CDR2 YYREEE come from the germline V gene (reference sequence). CDR3 in DNA: TGTGCCAGCAGCTTGGACAGTCTGGGTGGCTACACCTTC. It is translated as CASSLDSLGGYTF.

Concerning this clone itself: The junction does not match germline at one end; this may be a read error. The chain combines TRBV7-3 with TRBJ2-2; 9 nucleotides match TRBD2. Germline values: CDR1 SGHTA, CDR2 FQGTGA. This CDR3 spans 17 amino acids. The CDR3 coding sequence is TGTGCCAGCAGCCCGCCCCTCCGACTAGCGGCACACCGGGGAGCTGTTTTT. It specifies CASSPPLRLAAHRGAVF.

The chain uses TRBV29-1 and TRBJ2-3, with 7 positions matching TRBD1. This CDR3 is built from 16 residues. CDR1 and CDR2 (germline): SQVTM, ANQGSEA. V dropped 0 bases and J dropped 1; count of bases not matched to a gene: 7. The CDR3 loop reads CSVEEYRQGGTDTQYF. The DNA of the CDR3 is TGCAGCGTTGAAGAGTACAGACAGGGAGGCACAGATACGCAGTATTTT.

This clone was found a few times. The rearrangement joins TRBV28 to TRBJ1-5, with 8 bases lining up with TRBD1. The V gene end was trimmed by 4 bases and the J gene end by 5 bases; junction bases not matched to a gene: 1. The CDR3 has 13 residues. Germline V gene lookup returns CDR1 MDHEN and CDR2 SYDVKM. The CDR3: CASSSTGDQPQHF. DNA for the CDR3: TGTGCCAGCAGTTCGACAGGGGATCAGCCCCAGCATTTT.